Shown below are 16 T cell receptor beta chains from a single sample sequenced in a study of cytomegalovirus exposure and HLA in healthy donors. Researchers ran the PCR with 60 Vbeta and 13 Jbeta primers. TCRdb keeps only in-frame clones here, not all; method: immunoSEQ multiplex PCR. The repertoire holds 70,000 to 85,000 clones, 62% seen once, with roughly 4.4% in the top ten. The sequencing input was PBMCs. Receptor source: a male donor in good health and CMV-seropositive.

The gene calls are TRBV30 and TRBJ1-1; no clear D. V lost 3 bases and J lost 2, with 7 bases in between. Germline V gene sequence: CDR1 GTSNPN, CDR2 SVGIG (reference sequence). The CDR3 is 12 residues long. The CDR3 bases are TGTGCCTGGAGCGCGGGAAACACTGAAGCTTTCTTT. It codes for CAWSAGNTEAFF.

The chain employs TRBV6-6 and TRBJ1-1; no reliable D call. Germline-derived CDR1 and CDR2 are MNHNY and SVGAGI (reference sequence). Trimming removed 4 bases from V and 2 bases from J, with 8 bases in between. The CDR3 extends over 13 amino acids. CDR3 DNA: TGTGCCAGCAGTTTTGAGAGTAACACTGAAGCTTTCTTT. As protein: CASSFESNTEAFF.

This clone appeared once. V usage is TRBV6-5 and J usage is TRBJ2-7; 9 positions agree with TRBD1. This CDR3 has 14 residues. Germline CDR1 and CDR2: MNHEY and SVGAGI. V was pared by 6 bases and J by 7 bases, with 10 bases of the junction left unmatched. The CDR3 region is CASRRQGGDGEQYF. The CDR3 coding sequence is TGTGCCAGCAGGAGACAGGGGGGAGACGGAGAGCAGTACTTC.

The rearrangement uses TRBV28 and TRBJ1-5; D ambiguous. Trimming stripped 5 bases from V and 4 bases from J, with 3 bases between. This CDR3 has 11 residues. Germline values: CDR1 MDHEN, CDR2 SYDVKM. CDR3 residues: CASSLNQPQHF. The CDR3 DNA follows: TGTGCCAGCAGTCTTAATCAGCCCCAGCATTTT.

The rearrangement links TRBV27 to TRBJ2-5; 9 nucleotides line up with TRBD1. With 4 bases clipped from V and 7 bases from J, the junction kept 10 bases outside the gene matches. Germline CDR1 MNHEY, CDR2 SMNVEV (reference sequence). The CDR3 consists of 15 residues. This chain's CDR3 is CASSSSTGGSGTQYF. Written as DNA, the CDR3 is TGTGCCAGCAGTTCCTCTACAGGGGGCTCAGGGACCCAGTACTTC.

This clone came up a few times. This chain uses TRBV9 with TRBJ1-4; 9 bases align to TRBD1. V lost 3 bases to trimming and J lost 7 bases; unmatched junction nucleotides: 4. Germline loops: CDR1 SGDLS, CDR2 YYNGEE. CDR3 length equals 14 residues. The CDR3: CASSAGTGPEKLFF. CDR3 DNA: TGTGCCAGCAGCGCGGGGACAGGGCCTGAAAAACTGTTTTTT.

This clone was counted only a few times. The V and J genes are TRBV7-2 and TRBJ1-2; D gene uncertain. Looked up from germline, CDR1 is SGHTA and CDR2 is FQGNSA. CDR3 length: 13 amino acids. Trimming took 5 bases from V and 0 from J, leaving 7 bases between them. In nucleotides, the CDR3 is TGTGCCAGCAGCCCCGACACTAACTATGGCTACACCTTC. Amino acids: CASSPDTNYGYTF.

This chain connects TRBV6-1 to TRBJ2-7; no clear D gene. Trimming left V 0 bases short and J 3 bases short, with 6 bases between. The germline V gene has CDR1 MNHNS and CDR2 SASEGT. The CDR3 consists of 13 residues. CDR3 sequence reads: CASSEAPYYEQYF. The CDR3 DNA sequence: TGTGCCAGCAGTGAAGCGCCCTACTACGAGCAGTACTTC.

The CDR3 reads CASSFDRDTEAFF. The CDR3 bases are TGTGCCAGCAGCTTTGACAGGGACACTGAAGCTTTCTTT. The V call is TRBV5-6, the J call TRBJ1-1; 7 bases align to TRBD1. The CDR3 loop spans 13 amino acids. Germline-derived CDR1 and CDR2 are SGHDT and YYEEEE. Unmatched junction bases numbered 1, after V lost 2 bases and J lost 3 bases.

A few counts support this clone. In DNA, the CDR3 is TGTGCCAGCAGTCGTCCCGACAGCTACAATGAGCAGTTCTTC. Translated, it gives CASSRPDSYNEQFF. This chain links TRBV27 with TRBJ2-1; tentative D call: TRBD1 (5 bases). Trimming removed 5 bases from V and 3 bases from J, with 11 bases in between. The V gene's germline CDR1 is MNHEY and CDR2 SMNVEV (reference sequence). The CDR3 is made up of 14 amino acids.

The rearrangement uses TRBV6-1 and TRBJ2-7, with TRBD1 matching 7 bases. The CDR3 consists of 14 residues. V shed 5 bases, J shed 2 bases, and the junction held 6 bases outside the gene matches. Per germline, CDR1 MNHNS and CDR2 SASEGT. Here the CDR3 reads CASSPTGQTYEQYF. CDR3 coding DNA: TGTGCCAGCAGTCCCACGGGACAGACCTACGAGCAGTACTTC.

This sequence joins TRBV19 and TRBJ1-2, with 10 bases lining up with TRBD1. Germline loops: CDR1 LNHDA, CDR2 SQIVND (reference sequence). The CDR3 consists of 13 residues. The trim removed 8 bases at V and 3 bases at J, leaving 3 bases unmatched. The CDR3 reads CASWDRGYYGYTF. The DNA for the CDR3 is TGTGCCAGTTGGGACAGGGGATACTATGGCTACACCTTC. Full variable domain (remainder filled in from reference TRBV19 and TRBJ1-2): DGGITQSPKYLFRKEGQNVTLSCEQNLNHDAMYWYRQDPGQGLRLIYYSQIVNDFQKGDIAEGYSVSREKKESFPLTVTSAQKNPTAFYLCASWDRGYYGYTFGSGTRLTVV.

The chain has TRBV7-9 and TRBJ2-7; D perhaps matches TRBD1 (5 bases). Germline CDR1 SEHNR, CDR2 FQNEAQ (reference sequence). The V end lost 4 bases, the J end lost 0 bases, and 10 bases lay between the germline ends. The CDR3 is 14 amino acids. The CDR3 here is CASSWAQGSYEQYF. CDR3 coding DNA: TGTGCCAGCAGCTGGGCCCAGGGCTCCTACGAGCAGTACTTC.

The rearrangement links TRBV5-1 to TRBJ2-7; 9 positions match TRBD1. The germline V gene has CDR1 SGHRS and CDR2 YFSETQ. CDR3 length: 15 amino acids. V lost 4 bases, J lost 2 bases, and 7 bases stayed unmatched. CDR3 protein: CASSPEGTGTYEQYF. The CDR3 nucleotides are TGCGCCAGCAGCCCGGAGGGGACAGGGACCTACGAGCAGTACTTC.

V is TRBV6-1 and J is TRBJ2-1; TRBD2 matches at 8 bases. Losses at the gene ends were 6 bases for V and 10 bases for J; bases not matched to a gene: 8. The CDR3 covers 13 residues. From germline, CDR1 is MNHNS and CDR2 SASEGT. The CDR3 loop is CASRIVAGWEQFF. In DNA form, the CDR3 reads TGTGCCAGCAGGATCGTAGCGGGGTGGGAGCAGTTCTTC.

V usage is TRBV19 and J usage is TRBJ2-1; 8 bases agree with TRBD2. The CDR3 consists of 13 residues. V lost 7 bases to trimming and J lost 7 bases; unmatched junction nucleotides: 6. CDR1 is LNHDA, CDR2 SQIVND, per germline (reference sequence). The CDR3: CASNRGGANEQFF. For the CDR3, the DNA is TGTGCCAGTAACCGGGGGGGGGCTAATGAGCAGTTCTTC.